The text below deals with one T cell receptor (beta chain). Its antigen target is currently unknown. Base qualities are not recorded, but no much larger clone differs from it by a single base. The data stem from a study (dated by TCRdb to 2016 to 2018). The library was made by RT-PCR. Sequencing instrument: Illumina MiSeq. Using fastp trimming at Q25 and MiXCR clonotype assembly, TCRdb reanalyzed the public sequencing data and kept in-frame beta chains. When rows share a CDR3 protein, they turn into one entry using the most common DNA and genes. The sample table holds about 680,000 distinct CDR3 sequences, of which 13% to 15% were seen once. The ten largest clones capture 3% to 4.5% of the sample. CDR1 DFQATT and CDR2 SNEGSKA are derived from the germline V gene (reference sequence). Trimming at the junction amounts to 5 bases on V and 3 bases on J, and the germline ends lie 14 bases apart. The CDR3 measures 13 amino acids from cysteine to phenylalanine. Kept here is only the CDR3 DNA, which spans 39 bases and is read in frame from base 1.

This clonotype originated in a female donor in good health, serving as a healthy control. Specimen: memory CD4+ T cells from blood. The chain uses TRBV20-1 and TRBJ2-7, with the D gene tentatively TRBD1 or TRBD2, based on 5 matching bases in each. The DNA sequence is TGCAGTGCTCGGACCGGGACGCGCTACGAGCAGTACTTC. This encodes CSARTGTRYEQYF.